This TCR beta chain was identified in a study of regulatory T cells in long-lasting Graves disease. Study summary: Prior antithyroid drug treatment in newly diagnosed Graves' patients lasted under 3 months.

Sequencing libraries for TCR beta were prepared with iRepertoire HTBI primers and Arm-PCR of CDR3 regions. One entry per CDR3 protein results from TCRdb running MiXCR on the multiplex PCR reads. The repertoire holds 500,000 or so distinct CDR3 sequences, with approximately 14% as singletons. Germline V gives CDR1 LGHDT, CDR2 YNNKEL (reference sequence). The CDR3 is 16 amino acids. J was trimmed by 4 bases and V by 3 bases; bases with no gene match: 9. Specified time point: newly diagnosed GD, antithyroid drugs for less than 3 months. With RNA extracted from PBMCs as input, the TCR library was made. Another study also made use of these data, one on T cells in Graves' hyperthyroidism and ophthalmopathy. From that paper: Ophthalmopathy was model-predicted a median 6.5 months pre-onset.

The chain carries TRBV3-1 and TRBJ2-7; 10 bases are a match to TRBD2. Sequenced material: peripheral blood mononuclear cells (PBMCs), taken at new diagnosis, from a patient treated with antithyroid drugs. This clonotype was obtained from a woman aged 45-59 years with Graves disease. DNA of the CDR3: TGTGCCAGCAGCCACCTAGCGGGAGCTTCCCCATACGAGCAGTACTTC. It yields the protein CASSHLAGASPYEQYF.